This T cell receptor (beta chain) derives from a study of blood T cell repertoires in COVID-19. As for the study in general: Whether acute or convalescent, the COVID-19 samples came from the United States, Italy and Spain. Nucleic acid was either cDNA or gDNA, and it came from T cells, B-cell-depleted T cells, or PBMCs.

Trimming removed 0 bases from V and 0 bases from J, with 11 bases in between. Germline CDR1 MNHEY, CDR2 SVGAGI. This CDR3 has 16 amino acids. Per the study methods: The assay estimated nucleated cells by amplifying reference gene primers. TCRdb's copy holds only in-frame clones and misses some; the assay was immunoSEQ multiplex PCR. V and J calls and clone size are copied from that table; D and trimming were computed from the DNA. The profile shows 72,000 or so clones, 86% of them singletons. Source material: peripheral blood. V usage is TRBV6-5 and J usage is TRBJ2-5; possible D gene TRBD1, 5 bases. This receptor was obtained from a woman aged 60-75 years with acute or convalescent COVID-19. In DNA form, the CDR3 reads TGTGCCAGCAGTTACTCCTACGGACAATACCAAGAGACCCAGTACTTC. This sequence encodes CASSYSYGQYQETQYF.